Given below is one TCR beta chain in context. Its antigen is unknown. TCRdb called the RT-PCR reads again in MiXCR, with one record for every CDR3 protein. The repertoire includes fewer than 700,000 distinct CDR3 sequences, approximately 12% of them detected once, and 13% sits in the top ten. These data come from a study of response to subunit inactivated influenza vaccine. Study-level findings and limits: It was the authors' suggestion that each seasonal influenza vaccination recruits few new T cells.

Germline CDR1 and CDR2: DFQATT and SNEGSKA (reference sequence). The CDR3 loop spans 13 amino acids. Trimming shortened V by 5 bases and J by 4 bases, and 14 bases separated the two germline ends. The sequencing here drew on PBMCs from blood, taken roughly 6 weeks after vaccination. The chain links TRBV20-1 to TRBJ1-2; unclear D gene. The receptor was derived from a man aged 50 or older who received an inactivated influenza vaccine. In DNA, the CDR3 is TGCAGTGCTCAACGCGGGCCGATCTATGGCTACACCTTC. Translated, it gives CSAQRGPIYGYTF.